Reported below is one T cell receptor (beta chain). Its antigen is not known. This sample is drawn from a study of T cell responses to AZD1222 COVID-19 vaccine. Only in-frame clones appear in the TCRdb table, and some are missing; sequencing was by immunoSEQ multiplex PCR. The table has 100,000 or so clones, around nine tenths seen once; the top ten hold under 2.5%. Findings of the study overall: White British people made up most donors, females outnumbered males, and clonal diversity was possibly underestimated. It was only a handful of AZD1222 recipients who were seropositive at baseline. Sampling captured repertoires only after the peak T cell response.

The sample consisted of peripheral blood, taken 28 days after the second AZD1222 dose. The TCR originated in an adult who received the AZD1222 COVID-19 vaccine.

The CDR3 region has the DNA TGTGCCAGCACCCGGACTAGCGGGAATATCAATGAGCAGTTCTTC. It yields the protein CASTRTSGNINEQFF. The chain recombines TRBV6-5 with TRBJ2-1; 12 bases fit TRBD2. Germline loops: CDR1 MNHEY, CDR2 SVGAGI. This CDR3 contains 15 residues. V lost 7 bases to trimming and J lost 6 bases; unmatched junction nucleotides: 7.